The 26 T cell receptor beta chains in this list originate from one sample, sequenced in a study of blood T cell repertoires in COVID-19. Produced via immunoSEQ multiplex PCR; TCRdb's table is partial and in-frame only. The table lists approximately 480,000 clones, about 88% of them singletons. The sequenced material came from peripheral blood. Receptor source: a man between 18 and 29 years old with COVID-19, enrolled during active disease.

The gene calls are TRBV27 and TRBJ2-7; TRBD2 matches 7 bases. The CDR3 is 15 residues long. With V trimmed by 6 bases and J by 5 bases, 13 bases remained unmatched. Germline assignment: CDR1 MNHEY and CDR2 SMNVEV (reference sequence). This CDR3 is CASSPLTGGINEQYF. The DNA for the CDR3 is TGTGCCAGCAGCCCCCTGACGGGAGGTATCAACGAGCAGTACTTC.

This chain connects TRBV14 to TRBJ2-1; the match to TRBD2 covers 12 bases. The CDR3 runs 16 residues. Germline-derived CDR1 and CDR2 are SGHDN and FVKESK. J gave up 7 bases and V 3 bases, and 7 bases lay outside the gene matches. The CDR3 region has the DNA TGTGCCAGCAGCCAGACGACTAGCGGGAGAGGGAATGAGCAGTTCTTC. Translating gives CASSQTTSGRGNEQFF.

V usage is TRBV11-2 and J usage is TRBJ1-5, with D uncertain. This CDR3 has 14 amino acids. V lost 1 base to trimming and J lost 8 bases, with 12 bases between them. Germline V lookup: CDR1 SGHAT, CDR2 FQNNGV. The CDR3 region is CASSLAYGMEPQHF. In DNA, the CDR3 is TGTGCCAGCAGCTTAGCATACGGGATGGAGCCCCAGCATTTT.

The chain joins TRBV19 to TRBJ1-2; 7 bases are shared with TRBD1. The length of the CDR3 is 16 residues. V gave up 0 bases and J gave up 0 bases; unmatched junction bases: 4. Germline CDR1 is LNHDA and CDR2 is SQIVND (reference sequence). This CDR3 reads CASSIEVGTANYGYTF. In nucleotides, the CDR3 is TGTGCCAGTAGTATAGAAGTAGGGACAGCTAACTATGGCTACACCTTC.

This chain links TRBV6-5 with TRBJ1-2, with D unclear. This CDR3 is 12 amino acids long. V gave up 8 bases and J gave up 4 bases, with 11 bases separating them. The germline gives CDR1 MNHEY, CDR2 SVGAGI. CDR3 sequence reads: CASQVGSYGYTF. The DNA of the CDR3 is TGTGCCAGCCAGGTTGGATCCTATGGCTACACCTTC.

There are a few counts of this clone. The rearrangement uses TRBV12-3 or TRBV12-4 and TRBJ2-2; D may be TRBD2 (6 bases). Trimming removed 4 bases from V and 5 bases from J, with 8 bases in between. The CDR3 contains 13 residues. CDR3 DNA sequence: TGTGCCAGCAGTTCCGGGAGAACCGGGGAGCTGTTTTTT. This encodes CASSSGRTGELFF.

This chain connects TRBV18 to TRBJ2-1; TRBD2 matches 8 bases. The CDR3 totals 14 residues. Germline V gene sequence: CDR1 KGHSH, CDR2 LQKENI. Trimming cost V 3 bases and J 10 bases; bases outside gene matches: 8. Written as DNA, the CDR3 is TGTGCCAGCTCACCCCCGGCGGGGGGAGGCGAGCAGTTCTTC. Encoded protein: CASSPPAGGGEQFF.

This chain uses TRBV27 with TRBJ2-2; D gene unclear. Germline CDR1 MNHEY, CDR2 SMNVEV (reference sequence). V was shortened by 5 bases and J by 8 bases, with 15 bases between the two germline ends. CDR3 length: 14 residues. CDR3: CASSVQRHRGELFF. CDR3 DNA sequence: TGTGCCAGCAGTGTGCAGAGACACCGGGGGGAGCTGTTTTTT.

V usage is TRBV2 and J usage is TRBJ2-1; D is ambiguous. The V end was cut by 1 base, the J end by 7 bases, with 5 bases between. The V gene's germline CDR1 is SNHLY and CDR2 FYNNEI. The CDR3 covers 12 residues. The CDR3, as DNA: TGTGCCAGCAGTGAAGGTAGAAATGAGCAGTTCTTC. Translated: CASSEGRNEQFF.

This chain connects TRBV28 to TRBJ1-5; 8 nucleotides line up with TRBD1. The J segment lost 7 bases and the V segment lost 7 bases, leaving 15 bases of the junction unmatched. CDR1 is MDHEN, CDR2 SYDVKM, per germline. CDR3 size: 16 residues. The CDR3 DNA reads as TGTGCCAGCAAAGTGAGCGGACAGGGAATAGGCCAGCCCCAGCATTTT. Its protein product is CASKVSGQGIGQPQHF.

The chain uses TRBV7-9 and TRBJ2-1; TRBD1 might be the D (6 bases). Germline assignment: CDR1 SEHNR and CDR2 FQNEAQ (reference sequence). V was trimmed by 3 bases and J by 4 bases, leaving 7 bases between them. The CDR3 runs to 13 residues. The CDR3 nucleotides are TGTGCCAGCAGCTTCGGACAGTACAATGAGCAGTTCTTC. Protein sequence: CASSFGQYNEQFF.

The CDR3, as DNA: TGTGCCAGCAGTACTAGCGGGATATTACCCGGGGAGCTGTTTTTT. Encoded protein: CASSTSGILPGELFF. The genes are TRBV28 and TRBJ2-2, with TRBD2 identical over 10 bases. With 5 bases clipped from V and 6 bases from J, the junction kept 6 bases outside the gene matches. The CDR3 has 15 residues. Germline V gene lookup returns CDR1 MDHEN and CDR2 SYDVKM.

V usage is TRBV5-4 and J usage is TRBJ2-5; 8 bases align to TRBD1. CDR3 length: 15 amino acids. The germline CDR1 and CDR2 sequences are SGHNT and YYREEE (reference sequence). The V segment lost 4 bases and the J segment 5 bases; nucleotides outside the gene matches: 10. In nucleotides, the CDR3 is TGTGCCAGCAGCCTACCAGGGGGCCTAAGGGAGACCCAGTACTTC. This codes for CASSLPGGLRETQYF.

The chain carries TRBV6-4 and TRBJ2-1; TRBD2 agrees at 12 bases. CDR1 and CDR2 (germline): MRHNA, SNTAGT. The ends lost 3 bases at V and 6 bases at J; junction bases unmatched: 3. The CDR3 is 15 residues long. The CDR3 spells CASSDGLAGPNEQFF. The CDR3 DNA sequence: TGTGCCAGCAGTGATGGACTAGCGGGGCCCAATGAGCAGTTCTTC.

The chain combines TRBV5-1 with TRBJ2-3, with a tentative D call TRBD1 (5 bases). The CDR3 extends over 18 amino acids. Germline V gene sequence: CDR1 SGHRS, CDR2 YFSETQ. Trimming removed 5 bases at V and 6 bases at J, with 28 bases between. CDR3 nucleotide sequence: TGCGCCAGCAGTTCTTTACCGACAGTACAAGAAGGGCCGGATACGCAGTATTTT. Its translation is CASSSLPTVQEGPDTQYF.

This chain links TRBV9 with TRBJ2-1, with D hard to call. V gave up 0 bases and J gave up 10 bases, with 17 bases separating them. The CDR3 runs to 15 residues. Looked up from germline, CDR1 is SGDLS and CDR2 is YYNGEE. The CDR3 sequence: CASSVVPSRQTEQFF. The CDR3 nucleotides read TGTGCCAGCAGCGTAGTTCCTAGTAGGCAGACCGAGCAGTTCTTC.

The CDR3 loop reads CASRGLAGGSNEQFF. The CDR3 DNA is TGTGCCAGTAGGGGACTAGCGGGAGGGAGTAATGAGCAGTTCTTC. The gene calls are TRBV19 and TRBJ2-1; 16 nucleotides match TRBD2. Germline loops: CDR1 LNHDA, CDR2 SQIVND (reference sequence). Losses at the gene ends were 6 bases for V and 7 bases for J; bases not matched to a gene: 3. CDR3 length: 15 residues.

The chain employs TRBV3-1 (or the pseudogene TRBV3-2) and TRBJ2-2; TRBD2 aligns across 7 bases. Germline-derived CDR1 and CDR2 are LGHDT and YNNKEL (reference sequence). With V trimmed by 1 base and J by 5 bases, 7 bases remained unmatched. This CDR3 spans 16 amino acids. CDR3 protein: CASSQVRASGTGELFF. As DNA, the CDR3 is TGTGCCAGCAGCCAAGTCCGGGCTAGCGGAACCGGGGAGCTGTTTTTT.

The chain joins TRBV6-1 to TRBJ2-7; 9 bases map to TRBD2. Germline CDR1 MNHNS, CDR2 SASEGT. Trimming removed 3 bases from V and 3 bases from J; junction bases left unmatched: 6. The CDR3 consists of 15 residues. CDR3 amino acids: CASSESSGRYYEQYF. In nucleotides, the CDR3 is TGTGCCAGCAGTGAGAGTAGCGGGAGATACTACGAGCAGTACTTC.

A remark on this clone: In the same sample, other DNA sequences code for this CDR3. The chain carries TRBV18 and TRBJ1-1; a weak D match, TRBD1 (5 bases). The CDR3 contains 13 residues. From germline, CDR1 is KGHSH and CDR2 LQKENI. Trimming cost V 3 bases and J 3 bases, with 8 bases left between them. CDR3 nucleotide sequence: TGTGCCAGCTCACCGGGGGGGGACACTGAAGCTTTCTTT. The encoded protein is CASSPGGDTEAFF.

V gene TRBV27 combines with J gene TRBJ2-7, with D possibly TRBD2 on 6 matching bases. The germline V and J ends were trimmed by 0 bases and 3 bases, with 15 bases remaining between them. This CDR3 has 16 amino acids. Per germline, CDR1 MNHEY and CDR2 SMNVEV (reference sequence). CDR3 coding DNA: TGTGCCAGCAGTTTATCGACCAGTGGAGGGAACTACGAGCAGTACTTC. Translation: CASSLSTSGGNYEQYF.

In nucleotides, the CDR3 is TGCGCCAGCCGACTAGGGGCTAGCACAGATACGCAGTATTTT. Its translation is CASRLGASTDTQYF. This sequence joins TRBV5-1 and TRBJ2-3, with D perhaps TRBD2 (6 bases). The CDR3 is 14 amino acids. CDR1 is SGHRS and CDR2 is YFSETQ in the germline V gene. With 7 bases removed from V and 0 bases from J, the gap between germline ends came to 12 bases.

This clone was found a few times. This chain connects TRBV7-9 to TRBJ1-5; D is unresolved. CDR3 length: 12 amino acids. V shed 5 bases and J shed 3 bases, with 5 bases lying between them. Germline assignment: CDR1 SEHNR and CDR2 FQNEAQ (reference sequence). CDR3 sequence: CASSTYNQPQHF. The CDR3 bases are TGTGCCAGCAGCACTTACAATCAGCCCCAGCATTTT.

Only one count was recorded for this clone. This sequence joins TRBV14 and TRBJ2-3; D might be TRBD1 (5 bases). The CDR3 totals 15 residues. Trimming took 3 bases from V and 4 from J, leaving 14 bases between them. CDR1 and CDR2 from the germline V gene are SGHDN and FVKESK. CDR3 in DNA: TGTGCCAGCAGCCATCAGGGTGTCCGGGCAGATACGCAGTATTTT. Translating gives CASSHQGVRADTQYF.

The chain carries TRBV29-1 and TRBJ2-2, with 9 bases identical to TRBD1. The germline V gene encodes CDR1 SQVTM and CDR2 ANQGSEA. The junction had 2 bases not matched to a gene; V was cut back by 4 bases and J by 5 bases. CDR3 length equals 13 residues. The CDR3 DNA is TGCAGCGTTGTGGACAGGGGAACCGGGGAGCTGTTTTTT. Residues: CSVVDRGTGELFF.

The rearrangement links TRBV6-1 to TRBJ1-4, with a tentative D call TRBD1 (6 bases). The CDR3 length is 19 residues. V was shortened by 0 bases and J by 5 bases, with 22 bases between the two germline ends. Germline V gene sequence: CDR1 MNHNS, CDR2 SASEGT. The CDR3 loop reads CASSEARQGFRGPNEKLFF. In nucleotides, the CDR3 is TGTGCCAGCAGTGAAGCTCGGCAGGGGTTCAGAGGGCCCAATGAAAAACTGTTTTTT.